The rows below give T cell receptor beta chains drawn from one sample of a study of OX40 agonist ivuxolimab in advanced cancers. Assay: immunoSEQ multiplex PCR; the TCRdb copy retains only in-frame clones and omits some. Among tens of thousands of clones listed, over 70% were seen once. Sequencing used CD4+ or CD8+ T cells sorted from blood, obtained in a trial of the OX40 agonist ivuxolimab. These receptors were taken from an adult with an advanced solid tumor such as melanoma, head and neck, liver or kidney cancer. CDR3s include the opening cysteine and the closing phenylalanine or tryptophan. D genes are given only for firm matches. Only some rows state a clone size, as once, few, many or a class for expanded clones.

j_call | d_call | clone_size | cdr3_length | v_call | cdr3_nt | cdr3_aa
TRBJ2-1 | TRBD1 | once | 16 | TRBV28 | TGTGCCAGCAGTGAACAGGGGGCAGCGTCCCTCAATGAGCAGTTCTTC | CASSEQGAASLNEQFF
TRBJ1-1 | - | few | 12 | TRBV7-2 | TGTGCCAGCAGCTTAACCCCCGGTGAAGCTTTCTTT | CASSLTPGEAFF
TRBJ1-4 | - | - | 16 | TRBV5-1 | TGCGCCAGCAGCTTGGCCGGTCAGTGGGGTAATGAAAAACTGTTTTTT | CASSLAGQWGNEKLFF
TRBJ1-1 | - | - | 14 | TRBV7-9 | TGTGCCAGCAGCCCCAGACTGGACAGCCATGAAGCTTTCTTT | CASSPRLDSHEAFF
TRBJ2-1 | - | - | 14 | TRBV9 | TGTGCCAGCAGCGCCGGAAGGTATGGGGGGGAGCAGTTCTTC | CASSAGRYGGEQFF
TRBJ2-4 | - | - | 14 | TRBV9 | TGTGCCAGCAGCGTAGAGGCTGTTGGAAACATTCAGTACTTC | CASSVEAVGNIQYF
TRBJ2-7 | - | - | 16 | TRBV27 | TGTGCCAGCAGTTTTACTAGCATCGAGTCCGCCTACGAGCAGTACTTC | CASSFTSIESAYEQYF
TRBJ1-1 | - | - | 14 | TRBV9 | TGTGCCAGCAGCGTAGCGCACAGTAACACTGAAGCTTTCTTT | CASSVAHSNTEAFF
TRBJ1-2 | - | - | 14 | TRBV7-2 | TGTGCCAGCACCCCCGACAGGCGAAACTATGGCTACACCTTC | CASTPDRRNYGYTF
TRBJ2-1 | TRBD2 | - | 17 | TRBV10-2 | TGCGCCAGCAGTGAGTCGTTTCAGCGGGGGGGCCACAATGAGCAGTTCTTC | CASSESFQRGGHNEQFF
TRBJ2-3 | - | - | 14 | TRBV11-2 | TGTGCCAGCAGCTTGGGGGTAAGGGCAGATACGCAGTATTTT | CASSLGVRADTQYF
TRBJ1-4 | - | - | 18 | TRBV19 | TGTGCCAGTAGGGTCTCCGGGACCCGAGAAACCCCTAATGAAAAACTGTTTTTT | CASRVSGTRETPNEKLFF
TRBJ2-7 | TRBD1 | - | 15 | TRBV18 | TGTGCCAGCTCACCACCGGGACAGGGGGTTTCCGAGCAGTACTTC | CASSPPGQGVSEQYF
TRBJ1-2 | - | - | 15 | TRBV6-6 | TGTGCCAGCAGTTATCAGGCAGGGGCTAACTATGGCTACACCTTC | CASSYQAGANYGYTF
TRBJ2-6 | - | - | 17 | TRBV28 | TGTGCCAGCAGTCCGGACAGCCTTTCCTCTGGGGCCAACGTCCTGACTTTC | CASSPDSLSSGANVLTF
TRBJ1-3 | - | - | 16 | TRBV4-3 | TGCGCCAGCAGCCAAGAAGTGGAATTCTCTGGAAACACCATATATTTT | CASSQEVEFSGNTIYF
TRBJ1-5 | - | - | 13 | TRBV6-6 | TGTGCCAGCAGTTACTCTCCATTCCAGCCCCAGCATTTT | CASSYSPFQPQHF
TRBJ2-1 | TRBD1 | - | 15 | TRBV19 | TGTGCCAGTAGTTTAACAGGGGGCCATCGGAATGAGCAGTTCTTC | CASSLTGGHRNEQFF
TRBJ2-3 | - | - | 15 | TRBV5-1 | TGCGCCAGCAGCTTGGATGGGGACCCAACAGATACGCAGTATTTT | CASSLDGDPTDTQYF
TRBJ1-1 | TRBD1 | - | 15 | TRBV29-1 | TGCAGCGCCCGTCGACAGGGGGCAAGGCACACTGAAGCTTTCTTT | CSARRQGARHTEAFF
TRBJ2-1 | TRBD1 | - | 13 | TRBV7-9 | TGTGCCAGCAGCCCGCGACAGGGGTATGAGCAGTTCTTC | CASSPRQGYEQFF
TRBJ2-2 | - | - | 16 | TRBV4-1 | TGCGCCAGCAGCCAAGATCCTCTTGCGAACACCGGGGAGCTGTTTTTT | CASSQDPLANTGELFF
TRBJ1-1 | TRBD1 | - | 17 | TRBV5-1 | TGCGCCAGCAGCTTGTCCCCGACCGGGACAGGGGGAACTGAAGCTTTCTTT | CASSLSPTGTGGTEAFF
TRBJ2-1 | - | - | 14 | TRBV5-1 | TGCGCCAGCAGCTTGGCCGGGCTAGTCAATGAGCAGTTCTTC | CASSLAGLVNEQFF
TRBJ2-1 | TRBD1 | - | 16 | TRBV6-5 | TGTGCCAGCAGTTTGCTAGCCGGGACAGGGACCAATGAGCAGTTCTTC | CASSLLAGTGTNEQFF
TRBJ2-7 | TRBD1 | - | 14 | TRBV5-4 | TGTGCCAGCAGCAGCCGGACAGGGGGAGACGAGCAGTACTTC | CASSSRTGGDEQYF
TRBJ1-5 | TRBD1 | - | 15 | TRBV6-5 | TGTGCCAGCAGTCGAACCGGGACAGGGAATCAGCCCCAGCATTTT | CASSRTGTGNQPQHF
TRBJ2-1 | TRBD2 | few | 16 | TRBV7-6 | TGTGCCAGCAGCTATGCTGGCGGGGGGGGATACAATGAGCAGTTCTTC | CASSYAGGGGYNEQFF
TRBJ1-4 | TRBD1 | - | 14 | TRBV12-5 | TGTGCTAGTGGCTCGACAGGGTCGAATGAAAAACTGTTTTTT | CASGSTGSNEKLFF
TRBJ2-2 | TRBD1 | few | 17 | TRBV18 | TGTGCCAGCTCGACCGGGTCCGGGACAGGGTACACCGGGGAGCTGTTTTTT | CASSTGSGTGYTGELFF
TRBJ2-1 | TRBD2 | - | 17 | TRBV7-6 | TGTGCCAGCAGCTTAATGATTGCGGGAGGGCCGGGCAATGAGCAGTTCTTC | CASSLMIAGGPGNEQFF
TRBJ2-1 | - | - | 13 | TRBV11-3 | TGTGCCAGCAGCTTAGACTTTTACAATGAGCAGTTCTTC | CASSLDFYNEQFF
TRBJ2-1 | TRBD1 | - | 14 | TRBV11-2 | TGTGCCAGCAGCGACCGGGACAGGGGCAATGAGCAGTTCTTC | CASSDRDRGNEQFF
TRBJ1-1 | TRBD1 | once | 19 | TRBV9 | TGTGCCAGCAGCGTAGAACCCTGGACAGGGGTTGGGTCAAGGACTGAAGCTTTCTTT | CASSVEPWTGVGSRTEAFF
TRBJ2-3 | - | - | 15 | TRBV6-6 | TGTGCCAGCAGCCTTAGCGGAACCAGCACAGATACGCAGTATTTT | CASSLSGTSTDTQYF
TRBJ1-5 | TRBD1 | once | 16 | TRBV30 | TGTGCCTGGAGTAAAGGGACAGGGTATAGCAATCAGCCCCAGCATTTT | CAWSKGTGYSNQPQHF
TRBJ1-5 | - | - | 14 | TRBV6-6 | TGTGCCAGCAGCAAGACAGATAGCAATCAGCCCCAGCATTTT | CASSKTDSNQPQHF
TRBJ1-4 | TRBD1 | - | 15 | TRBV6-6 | TGTGCCAGCAGTTACGGACCAGGGGGTCGAGAAAAACTGTTTTTT | CASSYGPGGREKLFF
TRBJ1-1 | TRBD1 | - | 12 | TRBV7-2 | TGTGCCAGCAGCTACGGACAGGGTGAAGCTTTCTTT | CASSYGQGEAFF
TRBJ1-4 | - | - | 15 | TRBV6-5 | TGTGCCAGCAGTTACCGCGGGGGCTGGTTAGAAAAACTGTTTTTT | CASSYRGGWLEKLFF
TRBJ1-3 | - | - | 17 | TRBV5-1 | TGCGCCAGCAGCTTGGAGACCCAAGCTTCGACTGGAAACACCATATATTTT | CASSLETQASTGNTIYF
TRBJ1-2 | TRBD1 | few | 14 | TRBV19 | TGTGCCAGTAGTATCCAACAGGGGTTCTATGGCTACACCTTC | CASSIQQGFYGYTF
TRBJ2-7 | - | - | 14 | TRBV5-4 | TGTGCCAGCAGCTTGTTCCAGGAGCGCCACGAGCAGTACTTC | CASSLFQERHEQYF
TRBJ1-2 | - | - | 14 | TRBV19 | TGTGCCAGTTCACCCGGGACAACTAACTATGGCTACACCTTC | CASSPGTTNYGYTF
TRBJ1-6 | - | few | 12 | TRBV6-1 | TGTGCCAGCGGCCGGCAGTCTTCACCCCTCCACTTT | CASGRQSSPLHF
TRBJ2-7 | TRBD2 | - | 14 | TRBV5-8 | TGTGCCAGCAGCTCGGGACTAGCGGCCTACGAGCAGTACTTC | CASSSGLAAYEQYF
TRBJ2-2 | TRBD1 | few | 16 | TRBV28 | TGTGCCAGCAGTTTATCCTCGGGACAGCGCACCGGGGAGCTGTTTTTT | CASSLSSGQRTGELFF
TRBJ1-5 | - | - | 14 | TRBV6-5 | TGTGCCAGCAGTACAGGTCTTCGGAATCAGCCCCAGCATTTT | CASSTGLRNQPQHF